These 27 T cell receptor beta chains were sequenced from one sample in a study of Graves' ophthalmopathy and Graves' hyperthyroidism. Amplification targeted the TCR beta CDR3 regions, with RNA transcripts as the source material. Second-round multiplex PCR followed a first-round RT-PCR using HTBI primers. TCRdb analysed the multiplex PCR reads with MiXCR anew, one entry per CDR3 protein. The table records 340,000 or so distinct CDR3 sequences, under 20% of them present only once. Material for sequencing was peripheral blood. The receptors come from an adult man with Graves' ophthalmopathy.

This clonotype was seen repeatedly, ten times or more. The V and J genes are TRBV2 and TRBJ1-2; unclear D gene. Germline V gene data show CDR1 as SNHLY and CDR2 as FYNNEI. The ends were cut back, 1 base at V and 4 bases at J, with 7 bases in the middle. The CDR3 spans 13 residues. CDR3: CASSEGGLYGYTF. In DNA form, the CDR3 reads TGTGCCAGCAGTGAAGGGGGTCTCTATGGCTACACCTTC.

This clonotype was detected ten times or more. The chain combines TRBV6-2 or TRBV6-3 with TRBJ1-1, with a tentative D call TRBD1 (5 bases). This CDR3 has 13 residues. The germline V gene encodes CDR1 MNHEY and CDR2 SVGEGT. V lost 8 bases and J 8 bases, leaving 18 bases between the germline ends. Written as DNA, the CDR3 is TGTGCCAGCCACGCCCCGGGACCAGAAGAAGCTTTCTTT. Translation: CASHAPGPEEAFF.

This clonotype was seen once. DNA for the CDR3: TGCGCCAGCAGCCAAGAGGGCTCTAGCCGAATCTACGAGCAGTACTTC. It specifies CASSQEGSSRIYEQYF. The chain employs TRBV4-1 and TRBJ2-7, with D possibly matching TRBD2 (5 bases). The length of the CDR3 is 16 residues. Trimming cost V 0 bases and J 3 bases, with 15 bases left between them. CDR1 MGHRA and CDR2 YSYEKL come from the germline V gene.

With respect to this clonotype: This may come from a read error, since a much larger clone is one base off. The rearrangement joins TRBV5-1 to TRBJ2-2, with a tentative D call TRBD1 (6 bases). The CDR3 has 14 residues. V dropped 10 bases and J dropped 5 bases, with 18 bases sitting between them. Germline V lookup: CDR1 SGHRS, CDR2 YFSETQ. This CDR3 reads CACLRTASTGELFF. CDR3 nucleotide sequence: TGCGCCTGCCTTAGGACAGCCTCTACCGGGGAGCTGTTTTTT.

This clonotype was recorded at least ten times. This chain uses TRBV28 with TRBJ2-7; TRBD2 aligns across 7 bases. Germline assignment: CDR1 MDHEN and CDR2 SYDVKM. This CDR3 spans 14 amino acids. The V gene end was trimmed by 0 bases and the J gene end by 2 bases; junction bases not matched to a gene: 1. The CDR3 bases are TGTGCCAGCAGTTTATGGGGGACTACCTACGAGCAGTACTTC. It is translated as CASSLWGTTYEQYF.

This clonotype was detected many times. The CDR3 DNA follows: TGTGCCTGGAGCGCCGACTTTGCCGGTCAGCCCCAGCATTTT. The encoded protein is CAWSADFAGQPQHF. This chain connects TRBV30 to TRBJ1-5; D ambiguous. This CDR3 is 14 amino acids long. V was trimmed by 3 bases and J by 6 bases, leaving 15 bases between them. CDR1 and CDR2 (germline): GTSNPN, SVGIG (reference sequence).

This clonotype came up many times. The CDR3 bases are TGTGCCAGCAGACGGACGGAAATTAACTATGGCTACACCTTC. Its translation is CASRRTEINYGYTF. V usage is TRBV11-2 and J usage is TRBJ1-2; D is ambiguous. Deletions cut 6 bases from V and 1 base from J, with 12 bases between. Germline CDR1 SGHAT, CDR2 FQNNGV. The CDR3 has 14 residues.

This clonotype was recorded many times. The chain joins TRBV11-2 to TRBJ1-2; TRBD1 is a possible D gene (6 bases). Germline V lookup: CDR1 SGHAT, CDR2 FQNNGV. V shed 6 bases and J shed 2 bases, with 16 bases lying between them. This CDR3 contains 15 residues. CDR3 amino acids: CASRTMTGTNYGYTF. In nucleotides, the CDR3 is TGTGCCAGCAGGACCATGACAGGAACGAACTATGGCTACACCTTC.

The table lists this clonotype with many counts. The J gene is TRBJ1-1, the V gene TRBV5-1; D is perhaps TRBD1 (6 bases). Trimming took off 4 bases at V and 0 bases at J, with 16 bases between the two ends. The CDR3 contains 16 residues. Looked up from germline, CDR1 is SGHRS and CDR2 is YFSETQ. CDR3 nucleotides: TGCGCCAGCAGCCCTGGCCGGGGGCTCGTGAACACTGAAGCTTTCTTT. Residues: CASSPGRGLVNTEAFF.

This clonotype was seen many times. This chain uses TRBV5-4 with TRBJ2-5; no definite D call. Trimming stripped 0 bases from V and 2 bases from J, with 8 bases between. The germline CDR1 and CDR2 sequences are SGHNT and YYREEE (reference sequence). The CDR3 consists of 14 residues. CDR3 DNA: TGTGCCAGCAGCTTGGCCAGGAAGCAAGAGACCCAGTACTTC. The encoded protein is CASSLARKQETQYF.

The rearrangement uses TRBV12-3 or TRBV12-4 and TRBJ1-1; D might be TRBD1 (5 bases). V lost 6 bases and J 5 bases, leaving 16 bases between the germline ends. There are 14 residues in the CDR3. The CDR3 DNA is TGTGCCAGCAGCCAAGACAGCGGGAGGACTGAAGCTTTCTTT. Translation gives CASSQDSGRTEAFF.

As regards this clonotype: A much larger clone lies a single base off, so this may be a read error. The chain is built from TRBV7-8 and TRBJ2-6; weak D call: TRBD1 (6 bases). Germline lookup yields CDR1 SGHVS and CDR2 FQNEAQ. The CDR3 covers 16 residues. The CDR3 DNA reads as TGTGCCAGCAGCCCGATACAGGGCTCTGGGGCCAACGTCCCGACTTTC. Protein: CASSPIQGSGANVPTF.

This clonotype was found many times. The chain has TRBV19 and TRBJ1-2; D unresolved. The V gene lost 3 bases and the J gene lost 0 bases, with 8 bases spanning the gap. The germline gives CDR1 LNHDA, CDR2 SQIVND (reference sequence). The CDR3 has 14 amino acids. CDR3 DNA: TGTGCCAGTAGTATTGCGGGTACTAACTATGGCTACACCTTC. This sequence encodes CASSIAGTNYGYTF. Looking up the rest from reference TRBV19 and TRBJ1-2 gives the full variable domain: DGGITQSPKYLFRKEGQNVTLSCEQNLNHDAMYWYRQDPGQGLRLIYYSQIVNDFQKGDIAEGYSVSREKKESFPLTVTSAQKNPTAFYLCASSIAGTNYGYTFGSGTRLTVV.

The chain couples TRBV15 to TRBJ1-5, with D uncertain. Trimming took 1 base from V and 6 from J, leaving 10 bases between them. Germline V gene data show CDR1 as LNHNV and CDR2 as YYDKDF (reference sequence). The CDR3 extends over 14 amino acids. The CDR3 protein is CATSRGRVGQPQHF. The CDR3 DNA reads TGTGCCACCAGCAGAGGAAGGGTTGGTCAGCCCCAGCATTTT. Full variable domain (remainder filled in from reference TRBV15 and TRBJ1-5): DAMVIQNPRYQVTQFGKPVTLSCSQTLNHNVMYWYQQKSSQAPKLLFHYYDKDFNNEADTPDNFQSRRPNTSFCFLDIRSPGLGDTAMYLCATSRGRVGQPQHFGDGTRLSIL.

This clonotype showed up many times. The chain recombines TRBV15 with TRBJ2-2; perhaps TRBD1 as D (5 bases). Germline CDR1 and CDR2: LNHNV and YYDKDF (reference sequence). Trimming shortened V by 4 bases and J by 5 bases, and 8 bases separated the two germline ends. This CDR3 comprises 13 residues. In nucleotides, the CDR3 is TGTGCCACCAGCATCAGGGAAACCGGGGAGCTGTTTTTT. Translation gives CATSIRETGELFF.

This clonotype was seen many times. The chain carries TRBV29-1 and TRBJ2-5; D gene unclear. V lost 4 bases and J 4 bases, leaving 4 bases between the germline ends. Germline-derived CDR1 and CDR2 are SQVTM and ANQGSEA. The CDR3 has 10 amino acids. CDR3 nucleotide sequence: TGCAGCGTTGTACGAGAGACCCAGTACTTC. Amino acid sequence: CSVVRETQYF.

V usage is TRBV12-3 or TRBV12-4 and J usage is TRBJ2-5; unclear D gene. Trimming took off 5 bases at V and 2 bases at J, with 15 bases between the two ends. The CDR3 is 15 amino acids. For the CDR3, the DNA is TGTGCCAGCAGTCCCCACCAGCCGCCTCAAGAGACCCAGTACTTC. Its translation is CASSPHQPPQETQYF.

The rearrangement uses TRBV6-5 and TRBJ1-1; weak D call: TRBD1 (6 bases). V lost 6 bases and J lost 0, with 14 bases in between. The germline V gene has CDR1 MNHEY and CDR2 SVGAGI. This CDR3 is 15 amino acids long. In DNA, the CDR3 is TGTGCCAGCAGCTACCCGGGGGGCATGAACACTGAAGCTTTCTTT. Amino acid sequence: CASSYPGGMNTEAFF.

The chain uses TRBV12-3 or TRBV12-4 and TRBJ1-1; D possibly corresponds to TRBD1 (6 bases). The V end lost 7 bases, the J end lost 1 base, and 13 bases lay between the germline ends. The CDR3 length is 14 residues. The CDR3 protein is CASTWGTKNTEAFF. CDR3 in DNA: TGTGCCAGCACCTGGGGGACAAAGAACACTGAAGCTTTCTTT.

This clonotype was observed at least ten times. The V gene is TRBV4-1, the J gene TRBJ2-5; D remains ambiguous. Per germline, CDR1 MGHRA and CDR2 YSYEKL. The germline V and J ends were trimmed by 4 bases and 0 bases, with 6 bases remaining between them. The CDR3 runs to 13 residues. CDR3 loop: CASSPPHQETQYF. The DNA of the CDR3 is TGCGCCAGCAGCCCGCCCCACCAAGAGACCCAGTACTTC.

This clonotype was counted at least ten times. The chain is built from TRBV30 and TRBJ2-5; D gene uncertain. Per germline, CDR1 GTSNPN and CDR2 SVGIG (reference sequence). V shed 3 bases and J shed 1 base, with 6 bases lying between them. This CDR3 spans 12 amino acids. In nucleotides, the CDR3 is TGTGCCTGGAGGCAGAGCCAAGAGACCCAGTACTTC. The encoded protein is CAWRQSQETQYF.

This clonotype was observed at least ten times. The V and J genes are TRBV20-1 and TRBJ2-7, with a possible D match to TRBD2 (6 bases). The CDR3 has 14 residues. Germline CDR1 is DFQATT and CDR2 is SNEGSKA (reference sequence). With 3 bases removed from V and 3 bases from J, the gap between germline ends came to 15 bases. This CDR3 is CSASDDVGGYEQYF. The DNA for the CDR3 is TGCAGTGCTAGCGACGACGTCGGGGGCTACGAGCAGTACTTC.

Many counts were recorded for this clonotype. This chain uses TRBV12-3 or TRBV12-4 with TRBJ2-7; the match to TRBD2 covers 7 bases. The CDR3 sequence is 14 residues long. The V segment lost 2 bases and the J segment 2 bases; nucleotides outside the gene matches: 3. CDR3 DNA sequence: TGTGCCAGCAGTTTAAGCGGGGTAACCTACGAGCAGTACTTC. Its translation is CASSLSGVTYEQYF.

In its sample, this clonotype was seen many times. This sequence joins TRBV10-3 and TRBJ2-7, with a weak D call TRBD1 (5 bases). The germline gives CDR1 ENHRY, CDR2 SYGVKD. The CDR3 runs 15 residues. V was shortened by 4 bases and J by 3 bases, with 16 bases between the two germline ends. The CDR3 loop reads CAISGVKDTLYEQYF. Here the CDR3 DNA reads TGTGCCATCAGTGGGGTCAAGGACACTCTCTACGAGCAGTACTTC.

This clonotype was observed many times. The chain recombines TRBV30 with TRBJ1-2, with 8 bases that match TRBD1. The germline CDR1 and CDR2 sequences are GTSNPN and SVGIG (reference sequence). The CDR3 is made up of 15 amino acids. V was clipped by 7 bases and J by 7 bases; unmatched bases: 17. CDR3 sequence (DNA): TGTGCCTATACGATCCGGGACAGGACTGACTCTGGCTACACCTTC. Translation gives CAYTIRDRTDSGYTF.

This rearrangement joins TRBV15 to TRBJ2-5; 9 nucleotides match TRBD2. V dropped 0 bases and J dropped 7; count of bases not matched to a gene: 9. The V gene's germline CDR1 is LNHNV and CDR2 YYDKDF (reference sequence). The CDR3 is 16 residues long. CDR3 protein: CATSRDPAGGAGTQYF. DNA for the CDR3: TGTGCCACCAGCAGAGATCCAGCGGGGGGAGCGGGGACCCAGTACTTC.

This clonotype was detected ten times or more. The gene calls are TRBV24-1 and TRBJ2-5, with 9 nucleotides matching TRBD1. CDR1 and CDR2 from the germline V gene are KGHDR and SFDVKD. V shed 6 bases and J 4 bases; nucleotides not matched to a gene: 8. This CDR3 is 15 amino acids long. This CDR3 reads CATSRQGEFGETQYF. The DNA of the CDR3 is TGTGCCACCAGTAGACAGGGGGAATTTGGAGAGACCCAGTACTTC.